This entry features one T cell receptor (beta chain) sequence. Reverse transcription of roughly 0.5 to 1 ug RNA was carried out with random hexamers. It was immunoSEQ multiplex PCR that amplified TCR beta CDR3 across 54 Vbeta and 13 Jbeta. A single record per CDR3 protein comes from TCRdb applying MiXCR to the immunoSEQ multiplex PCR reads. The table shows under 200,000 distinct CDR3 sequences, with 85% to 95% occurring only once. These data are taken from a study of CD8 T cells in Susac syndrome. Peripheral blood CD8+ and CD4+ T cells were profiled by TCR beta sequencing. The CD8+ and CD4+ T cells were negatively isolated, with the TEMRA cells enriched by FACS. The material sequenced was CD4+ T cells from PBMCs. The TCR sequence derives from a human donor in good health.

The CDR3 nucleotides read TGTGCCAGCAGCGTCTGGGCGCTTAATTCACCCCTCCACTTT. This encodes CASSVWALNSPLHF. This chain links TRBV14 with TRBJ1-6; D uncertain. This CDR3 has 14 amino acids. Per germline, CDR1 SGHDN and CDR2 FVKESK. Trimming removed 5 bases from V and 6 bases from J, with 11 bases in between.